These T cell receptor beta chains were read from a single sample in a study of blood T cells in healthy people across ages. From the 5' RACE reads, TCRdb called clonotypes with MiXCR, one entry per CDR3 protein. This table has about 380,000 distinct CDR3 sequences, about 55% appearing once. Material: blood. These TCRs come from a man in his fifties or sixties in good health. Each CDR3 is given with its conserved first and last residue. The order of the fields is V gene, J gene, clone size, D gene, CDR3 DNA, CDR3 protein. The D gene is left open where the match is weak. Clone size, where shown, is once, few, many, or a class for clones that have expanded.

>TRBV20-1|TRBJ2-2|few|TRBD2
TGCAGTGCCCCCGTGGGGGGGGGCACCGGGGAGCTGTTTTTT
CSAPVGGGTGELFF
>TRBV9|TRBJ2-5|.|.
TGTGCCAGCAGCGTAGGCGGAGGGGACGGAGAGACCCAGTACTTC
CASSVGGGDGETQYF
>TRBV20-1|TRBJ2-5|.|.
TGCAGTGCTAGAGATAGGCGGACTACCTCGGTGGAGACCCAGTACTTC
CSARDRRTTSVETQYF
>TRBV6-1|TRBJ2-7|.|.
TGTGCCAGCAGCGTAGACCGAGGGATAGTGGGCAACGAGCAGTACTTC
CASSVDRGIVGNEQYF
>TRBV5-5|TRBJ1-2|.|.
TGTGCCAGCAGCTTGGGTCTTGGGCAGGGAGGCTATGGCTACACCTTC
CASSLGLGQGGYGYTF
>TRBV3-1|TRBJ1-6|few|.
TGTGCCAGCAGCCGCTCGGGACGGCTAGGATCACCCCTCCACTTT
CASSRSGRLGSPLHF
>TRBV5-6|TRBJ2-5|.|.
TGTGCCAGCAGCTTGAGCAGGGAGGAGACCCAGTACTTC
CASSLSREETQYF
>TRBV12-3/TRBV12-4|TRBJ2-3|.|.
TGTGCCAGCAGTTTAGAGGGTCGTGGAGTCGATACGCAGTATTTT
CASSLEGRGVDTQYF
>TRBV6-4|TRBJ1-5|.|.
TGTGCCAGCAGTTATGCACCGGGCAATCAGCCCCAGCATTTT
CASSYAPGNQPQHF
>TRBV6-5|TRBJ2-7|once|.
TGTGCCAGCAGTTACGCTACAGCGGCCTACGAGCAGTACTTC
CASSYATAAYEQYF
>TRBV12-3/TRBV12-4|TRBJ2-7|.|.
TGTGCCAGCAGTTTTGGAGGACAGTCCTACGAGCAGTACTTC
CASSFGGQSYEQYF
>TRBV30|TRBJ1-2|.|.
TGTGCCTGGAGTGCCCCGGGGAAAGGCTACACCTTC
CAWSAPGKGYTF
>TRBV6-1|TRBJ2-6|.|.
TGTGCCAGCAGTCGGGACGAGAAGGCCAACGTCCTGACTTTC
CASSRDEKANVLTF
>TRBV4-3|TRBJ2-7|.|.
TGCGCCAGCAGCCAAGATATCACTCTAAGCTCCTACAATGAGCAGTACTTC
CASSQDITLSSYNEQYF
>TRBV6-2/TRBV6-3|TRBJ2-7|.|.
TGTGCCCACCAGGGGAGCGGAGCCTACGAGCAGTACTTC
CAHQGSGAYEQYF
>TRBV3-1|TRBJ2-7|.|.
TGTGCCAGCAGCCAAGGAAACTTTATGTACGAGCAGTACTTC
CASSQGNFMYEQYF
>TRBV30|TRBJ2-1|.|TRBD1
TGTGCCTGGAGTTTACGGACAGGATGGGTCGGCAATGAGCAGTTCTTC
CAWSLRTGWVGNEQFF
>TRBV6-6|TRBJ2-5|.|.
TGTGCCAGCAGTTACTTTGGGGGGGAGACCCAGTACTTC
CASSYFGGETQYF
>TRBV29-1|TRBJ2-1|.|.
TGCAGCGTTGTCGTGATCGGCAATGAGCAGTTCTTC
CSVVVIGNEQFF
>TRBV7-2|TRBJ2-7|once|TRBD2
TGTGCCAGCAGCCCTACGGGACTAGGCCGTCCCCAGGATGGCTACGAGCAGTACTTC
CASSPTGLGRPQDGYEQYF
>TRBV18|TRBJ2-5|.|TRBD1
TGTGCCAGCTCACCGATACGAGGGGGCGGGGAGACCCAGTACTTC
CASSPIRGGGETQYF
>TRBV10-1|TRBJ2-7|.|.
TGCGCCAGCAGTGCAGAGGGAACCTACGAGCAGTACTTC
CASSAEGTYEQYF
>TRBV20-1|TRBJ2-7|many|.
TGCAGTGCTGGGGGTCCGGGAGATTACTACGAGCAGTACTTC
CSAGGPGDYYEQYF
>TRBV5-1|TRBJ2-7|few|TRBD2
TGCGCCAGCAGCCTCGGGACTAGCGGGAGTTGGGAGCAGTACTTC
CASSLGTSGSWEQYF
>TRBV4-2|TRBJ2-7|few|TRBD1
TGTGCCAGCAGCCAAGATCAGACAGGGGCATACGAGCAGTACTTC
CASSQDQTGAYEQYF
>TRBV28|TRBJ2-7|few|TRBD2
TGTGCCAGCAGTGGGGGACTAGCGGGAGGTTGGCCCTACGAGCAGTACTTC
CASSGGLAGGWPYEQYF
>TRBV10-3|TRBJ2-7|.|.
TGTGCCATCAGTGACCCATCGGGACGGGGGTCCTACGAGCAGTACTTC
CAISDPSGRGSYEQYF
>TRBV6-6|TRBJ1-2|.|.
TGTGCCAGCAGTGACTCTAACCGGGAGCCAGGCTACACCTTC
CASSDSNREPGYTF
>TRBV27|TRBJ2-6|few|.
TGTGCCAGCAGTTTTGGGACGGGTGTCTCTGGGGCCAACGTCCTGACTTTC
CASSFGTGVSGANVLTF